This record looks at one TCR beta chain sequence and its context. Its antigen is as yet unknown. Treatment indicated: roughly ten-day PBMC culture with coronavirus spike peptide pools or control peptides (ViraFEST assay). According to the study, CD4+ T cells from the unexposed donor were gathered ahead of the COVID-19 pandemic (2011-2018). Expansion of antigen-specific T cells with peptide pools by ViraFEST preceded sequencing of TCRs. The data stem from a study of vaccination and CD4 T cells after COVID-19. Study outcomes and limitations: 304 of 307 vaccine-specific clones from convalescent patients were spike mono-reactive.

An Oncomine TCR Beta short-read assay was used to sequence the DNA from cultured CD4+ T cells. Cultures of CD4+ T cells served as the source for extracting genomic DNA. One entry per CDR3 protein results from TCRdb running MiXCR on the PCR reads. The sample has over 850 distinct CDR3 sequences; 17% are singletons. Trimming took off 2 bases at V and 3 bases at J, with 8 bases between the two ends. Germline CDR1 and CDR2: MDHEN and SYDVKM. The CDR3 contains 13 residues. The gene calls are TRBV28 and TRBJ2-7, with unresolved D. The sample consisted of CD4+ T cells from blood, cultured in vitro. The origin of this receptor is a human donor in good health. Here the CDR3 DNA reads TGTGCCAGCAGTTTAGGGCGGTACTACGAGCAGTACTTC. Residues: CASSLGRYYEQYF.